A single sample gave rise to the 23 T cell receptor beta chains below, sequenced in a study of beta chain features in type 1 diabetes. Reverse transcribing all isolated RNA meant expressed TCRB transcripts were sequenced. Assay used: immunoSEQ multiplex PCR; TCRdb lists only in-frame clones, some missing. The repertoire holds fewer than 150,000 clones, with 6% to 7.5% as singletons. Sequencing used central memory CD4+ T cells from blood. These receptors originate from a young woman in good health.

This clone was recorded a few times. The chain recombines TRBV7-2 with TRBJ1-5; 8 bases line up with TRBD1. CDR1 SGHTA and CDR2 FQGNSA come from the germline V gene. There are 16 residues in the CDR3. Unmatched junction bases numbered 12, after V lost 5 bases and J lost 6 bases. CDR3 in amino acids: CASSQNPGQGGQPQHF. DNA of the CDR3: TGTGCCAGCAGCCAAAACCCTGGACAGGGAGGTCAGCCCCAGCATTTT.

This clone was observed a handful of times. The CDR3 coding sequence is TGTGCCAGTAGTAACGGAGGGAGAGAGACTGAAGCTTTCTTT. Translation gives CASSNGGRETEAFF. The chain employs TRBV19 and TRBJ1-1; no definite D call. The germline gives CDR1 LNHDA, CDR2 SQIVND (reference sequence). This CDR3 comprises 14 residues. V lost 4 bases and J 5 bases, leaving 14 bases between the germline ends.

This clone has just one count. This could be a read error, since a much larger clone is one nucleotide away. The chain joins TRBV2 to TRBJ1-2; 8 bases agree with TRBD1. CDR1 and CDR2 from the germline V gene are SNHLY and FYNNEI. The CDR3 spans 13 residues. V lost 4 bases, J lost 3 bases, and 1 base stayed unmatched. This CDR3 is CASSAQGDYGYTF. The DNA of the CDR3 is TGTGCCAGCAGTGCACAGGGGGACTATGGCTACACCTTC.

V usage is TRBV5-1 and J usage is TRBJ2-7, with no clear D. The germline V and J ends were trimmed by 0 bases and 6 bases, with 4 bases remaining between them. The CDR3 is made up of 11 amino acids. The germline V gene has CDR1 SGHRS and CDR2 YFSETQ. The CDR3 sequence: CASSLASEQYF. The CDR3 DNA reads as TGCGCCAGCAGCTTGGCCAGCGAGCAGTACTTC. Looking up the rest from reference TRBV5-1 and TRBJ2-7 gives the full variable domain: KAGVTQTPRYLIKTRGQQVTLSCSPISGHRSVSWYQQTPGQGLQFLFEYFSETQRNKGNFPGRFSGRQFSNSRSEMNVSTLELGDSALYLCASSLASEQYFGPGTRLTVT.

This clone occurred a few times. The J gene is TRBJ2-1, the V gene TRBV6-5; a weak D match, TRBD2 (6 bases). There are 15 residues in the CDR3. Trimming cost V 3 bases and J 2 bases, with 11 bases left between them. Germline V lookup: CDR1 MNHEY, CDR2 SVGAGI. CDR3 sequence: CASSYGRIPYNEQFF. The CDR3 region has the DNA TGTGCCAGCAGTTATGGGAGGATCCCCTACAATGAGCAGTTCTTC.

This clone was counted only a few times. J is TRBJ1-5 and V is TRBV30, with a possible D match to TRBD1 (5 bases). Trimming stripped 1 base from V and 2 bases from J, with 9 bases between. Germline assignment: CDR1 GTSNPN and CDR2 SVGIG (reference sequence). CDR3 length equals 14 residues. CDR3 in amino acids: CAWSGQLGNQPQHF. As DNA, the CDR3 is TGTGCCTGGAGTGGACAGCTAGGCAATCAGCCCCAGCATTTT. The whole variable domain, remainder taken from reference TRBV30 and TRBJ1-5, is SQTIHQWPATLVQPVGSPLSLECTVEGTSNPNLYWYRQAAGRGLQLLFYSVGIGQISSEVPQNLSASRPQDRQFILSSKKLLLSDSGFYLCAWSGQLGNQPQHFGDGTRLSIL.

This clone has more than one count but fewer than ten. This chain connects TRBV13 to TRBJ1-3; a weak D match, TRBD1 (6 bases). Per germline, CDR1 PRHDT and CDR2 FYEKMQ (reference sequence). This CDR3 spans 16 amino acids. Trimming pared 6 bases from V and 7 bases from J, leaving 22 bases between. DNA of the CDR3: TGTGCCAGCAGACCCCCTAGGGGGGGACCTACTAACACCATATATTTT. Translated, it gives CASRPPRGGPTNTIYF. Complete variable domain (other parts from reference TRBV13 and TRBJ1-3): AAGVIQSPRHLIKEKRETATLKCYPIPRHDTVYWYQQGPGQDPQFLISFYEKMQSDKGSIPDRFSAQQFSDYHSELNMSSLELGDSALYFCASRPPRGGPTNTIYFGEGSWLTVV.

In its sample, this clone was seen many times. The CDR3 DNA sequence: TGTGCCAGCAGCCCCCTCTTCTCCTACGAGCAGTACTTC. This encodes CASSPLFSYEQYF. This chain links TRBV7-2 with TRBJ2-7; no firm D call. Trimming removed 5 bases at V and 0 bases at J, with 8 bases between. This CDR3 has 13 amino acids. Looked up from germline, CDR1 is SGHTA and CDR2 is FQGNSA.

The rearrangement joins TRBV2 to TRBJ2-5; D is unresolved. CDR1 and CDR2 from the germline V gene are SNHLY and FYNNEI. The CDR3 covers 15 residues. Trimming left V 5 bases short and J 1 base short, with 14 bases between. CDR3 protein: CASSRLNYPQETQYF. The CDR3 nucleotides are TGTGCCAGCAGTCGGTTGAACTACCCCCAAGAGACCCAGTACTTC.

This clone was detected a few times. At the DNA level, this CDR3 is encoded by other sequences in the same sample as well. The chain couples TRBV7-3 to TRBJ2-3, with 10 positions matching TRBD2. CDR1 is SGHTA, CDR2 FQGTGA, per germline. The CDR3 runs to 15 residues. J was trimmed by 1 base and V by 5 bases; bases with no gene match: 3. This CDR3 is CASSTGTSGTDTQYF. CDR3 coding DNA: TGTGCCAGCAGCACCGGGACTAGCGGCACAGATACGCAGTATTTT. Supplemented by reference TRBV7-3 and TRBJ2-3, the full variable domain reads GAGVSQTPSNKVTEKGKYVELRCDPISGHTALYWYRQSLGQGPEFLIYFQGTGAADDSGLPNDRFFAVRPEGSVSTLKIQRTERGDSAVYLCASSTGTSGTDTQYFGPGTRLTVL.

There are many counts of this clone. CDR3: CASSVFETQYF. The CDR3, as DNA: TGTGCCAGCAGTGTCTTCGAGACCCAGTACTTC. The chain uses TRBV28 and TRBJ2-5; D unresolved. Germline loops: CDR1 MDHEN, CDR2 SYDVKM. This CDR3 has 11 residues. V was clipped by 5 bases and J by 5 bases, with 6 bases between them.

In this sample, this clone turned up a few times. The CDR3 region is CASSEDWRAPSRETQYF. CDR3 DNA sequence: TGTGCCAGCAGTGAAGATTGGAGGGCACCCTCGCGGGAGACCCAGTACTTC. The J gene is TRBJ2-5, the V gene TRBV6-1, with D possibly matching TRBD2 (6 bases). Looked up from germline, CDR1 is MNHNS and CDR2 is SASEGT. The CDR3 runs 17 residues. Trimming removed 1 base at V and 5 bases at J, with 20 bases between.

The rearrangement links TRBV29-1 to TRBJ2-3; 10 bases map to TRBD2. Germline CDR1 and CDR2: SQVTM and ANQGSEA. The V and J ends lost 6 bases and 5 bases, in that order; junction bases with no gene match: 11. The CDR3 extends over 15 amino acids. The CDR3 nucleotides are TGCAGCGTCCCTAGGAGCGGGAGGGCCGGAGATACGCAGTATTTT. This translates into CSVPRSGRAGDTQYF.

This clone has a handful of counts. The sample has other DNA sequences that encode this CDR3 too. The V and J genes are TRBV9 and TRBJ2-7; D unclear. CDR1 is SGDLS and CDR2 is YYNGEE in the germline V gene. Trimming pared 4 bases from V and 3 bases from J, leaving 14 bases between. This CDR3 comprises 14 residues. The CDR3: CASSPPGSHYEQYF. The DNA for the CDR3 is TGTGCCAGCAGCCCCCCAGGCAGCCACTACGAGCAGTACTTC.

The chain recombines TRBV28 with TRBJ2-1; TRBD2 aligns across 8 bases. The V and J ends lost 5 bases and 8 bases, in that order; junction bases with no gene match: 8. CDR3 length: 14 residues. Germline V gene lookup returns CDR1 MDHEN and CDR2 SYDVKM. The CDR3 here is CASSTTLAVHEQFF. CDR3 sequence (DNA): TGTGCCAGCAGTACCACACTAGCGGTCCATGAGCAGTTCTTC.

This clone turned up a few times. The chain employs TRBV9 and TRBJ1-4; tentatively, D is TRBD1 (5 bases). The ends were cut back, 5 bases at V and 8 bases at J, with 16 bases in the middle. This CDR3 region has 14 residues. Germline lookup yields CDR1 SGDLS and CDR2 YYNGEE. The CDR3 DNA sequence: TGTGCCAGCAGTCAAGCAGGGTCAGGGGAAAAACTGTTTTTT. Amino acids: CASSQAGSGEKLFF.

CDR3 sequence (DNA): TGTGCTAGTGGTTTGGTAGCGGGAGCGGCCAATGAGCAGTTCTTC. This encodes CASGLVAGAANEQFF. The J gene is TRBJ2-1, the V gene TRBV12-5; 8 bases fit TRBD2. This CDR3 has 15 residues. Germline CDR1 and CDR2: LGHNT and FRNRAP. J was trimmed by 6 bases and V by 0 bases; bases with no gene match: 4. Complete variable domain (other parts from reference TRBV12-5 and TRBJ2-1): DARVTQTPRHKVTEMGQEVTMRCQPILGHNTVFWYRQTMMQGLELLAYFRNRAPLDDSGMPKDRFSAEMPDATLATLKIQPSEPRDSAVYFCASGLVAGAANEQFFGPGTRLTVL.

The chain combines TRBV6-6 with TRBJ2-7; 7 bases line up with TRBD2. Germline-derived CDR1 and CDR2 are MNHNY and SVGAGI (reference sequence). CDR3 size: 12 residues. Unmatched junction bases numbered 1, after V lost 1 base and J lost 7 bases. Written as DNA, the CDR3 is TGTGCCAGCAGTTACTGGGGAGGGGAGCAGTACTTC. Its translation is CASSYWGGEQYF.

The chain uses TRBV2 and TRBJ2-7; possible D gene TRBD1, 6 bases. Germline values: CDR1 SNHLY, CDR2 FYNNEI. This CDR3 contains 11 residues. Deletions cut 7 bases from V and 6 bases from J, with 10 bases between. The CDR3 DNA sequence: TGTGCCAGCAAACGAGGGGGCGAGCAGTACTTC. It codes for CASKRGGEQYF.

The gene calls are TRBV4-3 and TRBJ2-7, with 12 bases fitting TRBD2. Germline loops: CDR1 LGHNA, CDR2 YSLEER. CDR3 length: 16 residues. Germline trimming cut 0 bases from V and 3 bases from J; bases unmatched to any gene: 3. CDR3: CASSQEQLAGGYEQYF. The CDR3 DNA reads TGCGCCAGCAGCCAAGAACAACTAGCGGGAGGCTACGAGCAGTACTTC.

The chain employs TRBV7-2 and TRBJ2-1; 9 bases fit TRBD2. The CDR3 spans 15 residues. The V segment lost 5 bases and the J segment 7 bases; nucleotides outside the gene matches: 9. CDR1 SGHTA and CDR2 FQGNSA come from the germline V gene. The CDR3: CASSLFAGGRNEQFF. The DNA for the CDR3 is TGTGCCAGCAGCCTCTTCGCGGGAGGGAGGAATGAGCAGTTCTTC.

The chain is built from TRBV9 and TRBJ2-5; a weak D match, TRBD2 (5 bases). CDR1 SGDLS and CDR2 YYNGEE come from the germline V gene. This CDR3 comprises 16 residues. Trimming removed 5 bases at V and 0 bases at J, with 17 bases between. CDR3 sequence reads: CASRSKTTSYQETQYF. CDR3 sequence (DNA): TGTGCCAGCAGAAGTAAGACTACCTCGTACCAAGAGACCCAGTACTTC.

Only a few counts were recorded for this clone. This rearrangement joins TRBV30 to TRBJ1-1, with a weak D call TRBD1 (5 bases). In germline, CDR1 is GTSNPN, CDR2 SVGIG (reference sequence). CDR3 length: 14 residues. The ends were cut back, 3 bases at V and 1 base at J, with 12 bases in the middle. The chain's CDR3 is CAWRLAGRNTEAFF. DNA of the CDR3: TGTGCCTGGAGGCTGGCAGGGCGGAACACTGAAGCTTTCTTT.